Shown below are 19 T cell receptor beta chains from a single sample sequenced in a study of CD8+ T cells in alopecia areata (dated by TCRdb to the late 2010s). The library was generated by the immunoSEQ multiplex PCR assay. To provide template for TCR sequencing, every sample had RNA extracted and reverse transcribed into cDNA. TCRdb provides this immuneACCESS table in a form limited to in-frame rearrangements. Some clones are lacking; in checked studies, under half of them reflect an unresolved V gene, and why the rest are absent is not known. The sample contains 75,000 to 100,000 clones, around 71% of them found a single time. Roughly 17% of the sample goes to the ten largest clones. The sample's treatment or condition label is to be understood as: oral pan-JAK inhibitor, 5-10 mg twice daily. Here the sequenced sample was CD8+ T cells sorted from blood, taken at approximately week 42, from a patient treated with tofacitinib. All receptors derive from a human donor with alopecia areata.

The rearrangement links TRBV6-1 to TRBJ1-1, with a possible D match to TRBD1 (5 bases). Trimming shortened V by 6 bases and J by 2 bases, and 16 bases separated the two germline ends. This CDR3 comprises 15 residues. Germline V lookup: CDR1 MNHNS, CDR2 SASEGT. The CDR3 sequence is CASRNGGETNTEAFF. CDR3 in DNA: TGTGCCAGCAGGAACGGAGGGGAAACTAACACTGAAGCTTTCTTT.

The V gene is TRBV30, the J gene TRBJ2-7, with TRBD1 as a possible D gene (6 bases). Germline V gene sequence: CDR1 GTSNPN, CDR2 SVGIG (reference sequence). This CDR3 region has 11 residues. V was cut by 8 bases and J by 3 bases, with 11 bases left in between. DNA of the CDR3: TGTGCCACCACACAGGGCTACGAGCAGTACTTC. It encodes CATTQGYEQYF.

The chain joins TRBV30 to TRBJ1-2; D is possibly TRBD1 (6 bases). The V and J ends lost 3 bases and 0 bases respectively, with 14 bases between them. CDR3 length equals 15 residues. Germline CDR1 GTSNPN, CDR2 SVGIG (reference sequence). The CDR3 here is CAWRGEGGPNYGYTF. As DNA, the CDR3 is TGTGCCTGGAGAGGAGAGGGGGGTCCTAACTATGGCTACACCTTC.

The chain links TRBV5-8 to TRBJ1-5; D is unresolved. The V gene's germline CDR1 is SGHTS and CDR2 YDEGEE. This CDR3 contains 16 residues. V shed 3 bases and J shed 0 bases, with 13 bases lying between them. The DNA of the CDR3 is TGTGCCAGCAGCTCGACCCGTTATCATAGCAATCAGCCCCAGCATTTT. Translation gives CASSSTRYHSNQPQHF.

The rearrangement links TRBV7-6 to TRBJ1-1; maybe TRBD1 (6 bases). V lost 4 bases, J lost 1 base, and 13 bases lay in between. This CDR3 is 15 amino acids long. Germline values: CDR1 SGHVS, CDR2 FNYEAQ. CDR3 sequence: CASSSGDRTNTEAFF. The CDR3 region has the DNA TGTGCCAGCAGCTCCGGAGACAGGACGAACACTGAAGCTTTCTTT.

The chain uses TRBV7-9 and TRBJ1-4, with D maybe TRBD1 (5 bases). Trimming cost V 3 bases and J 8 bases, with 19 bases left between them. Germline V CDR1 and CDR2: SEHNR, FQNEAQ (reference sequence). This CDR3 is 16 amino acids long. CDR3 sequence reads: CASSLPPGAEREKLFF. In nucleotides, the CDR3 is TGTGCCAGCAGCTTGCCTCCTGGGGCCGAGAGGGAAAAACTGTTTTTT.

The chain carries TRBV14 and TRBJ1-5, with D uncertain. The CDR3 length is 13 residues. Looked up from germline, CDR1 is SGHDN and CDR2 is FVKESK. V lost 4 bases and J lost 2, with 6 bases in between. The CDR3 reads CASSPSGNQPQHF. CDR3 coding DNA: TGTGCCAGCAGCCCAAGCGGCAATCAGCCCCAGCATTTT.

The chain combines TRBV5-6 with TRBJ2-7; D gene uncertain. CDR1 is SGHDT, CDR2 YYEEEE, per germline. The CDR3 is 13 amino acids. Trimming removed 1 base at V and 2 bases at J, with 7 bases between. CDR3 nucleotide sequence: TGTGCCAGCAGCTTGACCTCAACCTACGAGCAGTACTTC. It is translated as CASSLTSTYEQYF.

The chain recombines TRBV30 with TRBJ1-6; a weak D match, TRBD1 (5 bases). Germline values: CDR1 GTSNPN, CDR2 SVGIG (reference sequence). CDR3 length equals 14 residues. V was clipped by 1 base and J by 7 bases, with 11 bases between them. The CDR3 coding sequence is TGTGCCTGGAGTGGCCCAGGGCAGAATTCACCCCTCCACTTT. Its translation is CAWSGPGQNSPLHF.

This clone was counted once. The chain couples TRBV27 to TRBJ2-1, with 7 bases fitting TRBD2. The CDR3 contains 16 residues. V lost 5 bases to trimming and J lost 0 bases; unmatched junction nucleotides: 7. The germline V gene encodes CDR1 MNHEY and CDR2 SMNVEV (reference sequence). CDR3 loop: CASSPSSGDSYNEQFF. Here the CDR3 DNA reads TGTGCCAGCAGTCCCTCAAGCGGGGACTCCTACAATGAGCAGTTCTTC.

The chain recombines TRBV30 with TRBJ2-1; the D is unclear. V lost 0 bases, J lost 8 bases, and 8 bases lay in between. Germline V gene data show CDR1 as GTSNPN and CDR2 as SVGIG (reference sequence). This CDR3 comprises 12 residues. The DNA for the CDR3 is TGTGCCTGGAGTGTGGGGATCGATGAGCAGTTCTTC. It translates to CAWSVGIDEQFF. The variable domain in full, completed from reference TRBV30 and TRBJ2-1, reads SQTIHQWPATLVQPVGSPLSLECTVEGTSNPNLYWYRQAAGRGLQLLFYSVGIGQISSEVPQNLSASRPQDRQFILSSKKLLLSDSGFYLCAWSVGIDEQFFGPGTRLTVL.

The rearrangement uses TRBV2 and TRBJ2-2; TRBD2 might be the D (6 bases). The CDR3 consists of 11 residues. The germline gives CDR1 SNHLY, CDR2 FYNNEI. The V gene lost 9 bases and the J gene lost 6 bases, with 8 bases spanning the gap. In DNA form, the CDR3 reads TGTGCCAGTCGCGGGGCCGGGGAGCTGTTTTTT. This sequence encodes CASRGAGELFF.

V is TRBV29-1 and J is TRBJ1-2; D is undetermined. This CDR3 has 15 residues. CDR1 and CDR2 from the germline V gene are SQVTM and ANQGSEA. Trimming removed 0 bases from V and 1 base from J, with 12 bases in between. In DNA form, the CDR3 reads TGCAGCGTTGAAGACCCCGGAGCATTTAACTATGGCTACACCTTC. Protein: CSVEDPGAFNYGYTF. The whole variable domain, remainder taken from reference TRBV29-1 and TRBJ1-2, is SAVISQKPSRDICQRGTSLTIQCQVDSQVTMMFWYRQQPGQSLTLIATANQGSEATYESGFVIDKFPISRPNLTFSTLTVSNMSPEDSSIYLCSVEDPGAFNYGYTFGSGTRLTVV.

This chain uses TRBV6-1 with TRBJ2-7; TRBD1 is a possible D gene (5 bases). The CDR3 sequence is 15 residues long. Germline V CDR1 and CDR2: MNHNS, SASEGT. Deletions cut 2 bases from V and 0 bases from J, with 11 bases between. CDR3 sequence reads: CASSEYPGNSYEQYF. The CDR3 DNA sequence: TGTGCCAGCAGTGAATATCCAGGGAACTCCTACGAGCAGTACTTC.

The CDR3 region has the DNA TGCGCCAGCAGCAATCGGATTTACTACGCGAACACCGGGGAGCTGTTTTTT. It specifies CASSNRIYYANTGELFF. V gene TRBV5-1 combines with J gene TRBJ2-2; D is uncertain. There are 17 residues in the CDR3. Between the trimmed V and J ends, which lost 4 bases and 0 bases, there was a span of 16 bases. Germline V gene data show CDR1 as SGHRS and CDR2 as YFSETQ.

This clone has just a few counts. The rearrangement uses TRBV11-2 and TRBJ1-6, with D maybe TRBD1 (6 bases). Per germline, CDR1 SGHAT and CDR2 FQNNGV. The CDR3 consists of 14 residues. The V and J ends lost 5 bases and 7 bases respectively, with 12 bases between them. The DNA of the CDR3 is TGTGCCAGCAGCCCCGGACAGACCAATTCACCCCTCCACTTT. Protein product: CASSPGQTNSPLHF.

V is TRBV4-3 and J is TRBJ1-1; D call uncertain. The germline V gene has CDR1 LGHNA and CDR2 YSLEER. V dropped 0 bases and J dropped 4 bases, with 9 bases sitting between them. CDR3 length: 14 amino acids. CDR3: CASSQDVGSTEAFF. The CDR3 DNA reads TGCGCCAGCAGCCAAGATGTAGGTAGCACTGAAGCTTTCTTT.

This clone occurred a few times. The rearrangement links TRBV19 to TRBJ1-2; D may be TRBD1 (5 bases). Germline values: CDR1 LNHDA, CDR2 SQIVND (reference sequence). The germline V and J ends were trimmed by 0 bases and 6 bases, with 11 bases remaining between them. There are 14 residues in the CDR3. The CDR3 region has the DNA TGTGCCAGTAGTATAGATCGCGGGACGGATGGCTACACCTTC. Translated: CASSIDRGTDGYTF.

V and J are TRBV4-3 and TRBJ2-7; D gene ambiguous. TRBJ2-1 matches the DNA end more closely, so the J call is doubtful. Germline V gives CDR1 LGHNA, CDR2 YSLEER. The CDR3 contains 15 residues. CDR3 in amino acids: CASSIRWDSYNEQFF. In DNA form, the CDR3 reads TGCGCCAGCAGCATCCGGTGGGACTCCTACAATGAGCAGTTCTTC.